Below, 21 T cell receptor beta chains from the same sample are listed, as sequenced in a study of vaccination and CD4 T cells after COVID-19. The time point denotes: late sampling 161 to 241 days after vaccination in a few convalescent patients. Treatment described: approximately 9-day PBMC culture with coronavirus spike peptide pools or control peptides (ViraFEST assay). No cognate antigen is known for these TCRs. The Oncomine TCR Beta short-read assay was what sequenced the DNA obtained from cultured CD4+ T cells. TCRdb reanalysed the PCR reads using MiXCR and keeps one entry per CDR3 protein. The table shows around 16,000 distinct CDR3 sequences, with approximately 50% occurring only once. The sample consisted of CD4+ T cells from blood, cultured in vitro, taken about 7 months after SARS-CoV-2 vaccination. The receptors stem from a human donor who had recovered from COVID-19.

The CDR3 DNA follows: TGCAGTGCTAGAGATCTCAGCGGGGGGGCTTTAGCAGATACGCAGTATTTT. It is translated as CSARDLSGGALADTQYF. The chain has TRBV20-1 and TRBJ2-3, with TRBD2 identical over 10 bases. The CDR3 extends over 17 amino acids. Germline V gene data show CDR1 as DFQATT and CDR2 as SNEGSKA (reference sequence). After removal of 0 bases from V and 4 bases from J, the junction contained 10 bases not matched to a gene.

The genes are TRBV11-3 and TRBJ2-5; D possibly corresponds to TRBD1 (5 bases). This CDR3 has 12 residues. Germline values: CDR1 SGHNT, CDR2 YENEEA. Trimming stripped 3 bases from V and 9 bases from J, with 11 bases between. CDR3 bases: TGTGCCAGCAGCTTGGAAGACAGCCCCCAGTACTTC. Its translation: CASSLEDSPQYF.

This chain's CDR3 is CSARVQRGANPGEQYF. The CDR3 DNA follows: TGCAGTGCTAGAGTGCAGCGGGGGGCAAACCCAGGAGAGCAGTACTTC. V gene TRBV20-1 combines with J gene TRBJ2-7; 9 nucleotides match TRBD2. In germline, CDR1 is DFQATT, CDR2 SNEGSKA (reference sequence). The V and J ends lost 1 base and 7 bases, in that order; junction bases with no gene match: 14. The CDR3 consists of 16 residues.

This sequence joins TRBV6-5 and TRBJ2-3; D ambiguous. The CDR3 is 14 residues long. Trimming removed 3 bases at V and 6 bases at J, with 13 bases between. CDR1 MNHEY and CDR2 SVGAGI come from the germline V gene. CDR3 DNA: TGTGCCAGCAGTTATGGCAGGCCGGCCGATACGCAGTATTTT. It encodes CASSYGRPADTQYF.

This chain joins TRBV7-9 and TRBJ1-6; maybe TRBD1 (5 bases). The CDR3 has 15 amino acids. Per germline, CDR1 SEHNR and CDR2 FQNEAQ (reference sequence). Deletions cut 5 bases from V and 8 bases from J, with 16 bases between. CDR3 sequence: CASSQVEGTDSPLHF. CDR3 coding DNA: TGTGCCAGCAGCCAGGTGGAGGGGACGGATTCACCCCTCCACTTT.

The chain carries TRBV19 and TRBJ2-7; D possibly corresponds to TRBD2 (6 bases). This CDR3 spans 15 amino acids. The ends were cut back, 3 bases at V and 3 bases at J, with 15 bases in the middle. Per germline, CDR1 LNHDA and CDR2 SQIVND (reference sequence). For the CDR3, the DNA is TGTGCCAGTAGTATGTTCGCGGGATTTTACTACGAGCAGTACTTC. It encodes CASSMFAGFYYEQYF.

V and J are TRBV7-2 and TRBJ1-1; tentative D call: TRBD1 (5 bases). In germline, CDR1 is SGHTA, CDR2 FQGNSA. Trimming removed 1 base from V and 0 bases from J, with 9 bases in between. The CDR3 sequence is 15 residues long. CDR3 protein: CASSLVAGMNTEAFF. The CDR3 bases are TGTGCCAGCAGCTTAGTTGCAGGGATGAACACTGAAGCTTTCTTT.

The chain recombines TRBV2 with TRBJ1-1; a weak D match, TRBD1 (5 bases). Germline V lookup: CDR1 SNHLY, CDR2 FYNNEI. The CDR3 extends over 12 amino acids. Trimming removed 5 bases at V and 11 bases at J, with 15 bases between. The CDR3 DNA reads as TGTGCCAGCAGTTCCGGGACCCGCCCGGCTTTCTTT. This encodes CASSSGTRPAFF.

The chain carries TRBV6-1 and TRBJ2-2, with 8 bases lining up with TRBD2. J was trimmed by 7 bases and V by 6 bases; bases with no gene match: 1. This CDR3 comprises 12 residues. Germline-derived CDR1 and CDR2 are MNHNS and SASEGT. CDR3 sequence (DNA): TGTGCCAGCAGACGGGGGGGCGGGGAGCTGTTTTTT. Protein: CASRRGGGELFF.

This clonotype has just a few counts. This rearrangement joins TRBV20-1 to TRBJ2-7; TRBD1 matches 10 bases. This CDR3 comprises 12 residues. V lost 6 bases to trimming and J lost 6 bases; unmatched junction nucleotides: 5. Germline values: CDR1 DFQATT, CDR2 SNEGSKA (reference sequence). CDR3 sequence reads: CSAEGTGAEQYF. DNA of the CDR3: TGCAGTGCGGAAGGGACAGGGGCCGAGCAGTACTTC.

The chain carries TRBV20-1 and TRBJ2-1; perhaps TRBD2 as D (7 bases). V was clipped by 6 bases and J by 4 bases, with 22 bases between them. Germline CDR1 and CDR2: DFQATT and SNEGSKA (reference sequence). The CDR3 is made up of 16 amino acids. The CDR3 region is CSAYPRGRAVYNEQFF. Here the CDR3 DNA reads TGCAGTGCCTATCCTAGGGGGAGGGCCGTATACAATGAGCAGTTCTTC.

CDR3 loop: CASTRFSTDTQYF. The CDR3 DNA reads TGTGCCAGCACCAGGTTTAGCACAGATACGCAGTATTTT. V and J are TRBV25-1 and TRBJ2-3, with D hard to call. Between the trimmed V and J ends, which lost 7 bases and 0 bases, there was a span of 8 bases. Germline CDR1 is MGHDK and CDR2 is SYGVNS. CDR3 length equals 13 residues. The variable domain in full, with the rest retrieved from reference TRBV25-1 and TRBJ2-3, is EADIYQTPRYLVIGTGKKITLECSQTMGHDKMYWYQQDPGMELHLIHYSYGVNSTEKGDLSSESTVSRIRTEHFPLTLESARPSHTSQYLCASTRFSTDTQYFGPGTRLTVL.

V gene TRBV19 combines with J gene TRBJ1-2; TRBD1 matches at 7 bases. Germline loops: CDR1 LNHDA, CDR2 SQIVND (reference sequence). The ends lost 3 bases at V and 11 bases at J; junction bases unmatched: 12. The CDR3 sequence is 14 residues long. The chain's CDR3 is CASSIRRQGGRYTF. Written as DNA, the CDR3 is TGTGCCAGTAGTATCCGGAGGCAGGGGGGTCGGTACACCTTC.

The J gene is TRBJ2-7, the V gene TRBV6-5; D tentatively fits TRBD1 or TRBD2 (6 bases each). The CDR3 extends over 15 amino acids. From germline, CDR1 is MNHEY and CDR2 SVGAGI. The ends were cut back, 0 bases at V and 3 bases at J, with 12 bases in the middle. The CDR3 coding sequence is TGTGCCAGCAGTTACTCGCCACAGGGAGGCTACGAGCAGTACTTC. Translated: CASSYSPQGGYEQYF.

This clonotype has just a few counts. This chain uses TRBV20-1 with TRBJ1-5, with TRBD1 matching 7 bases. Germline V CDR1 and CDR2: DFQATT, SNEGSKA (reference sequence). This CDR3 is built from 13 residues. J lost 4 bases, V lost 1 base, and 1 base had no gene match. The CDR3 reads CSARADRNQPQHF. The CDR3 bases are TGCAGTGCTAGAGCGGACAGGAATCAGCCCCAGCATTTT.

V gene TRBV19 combines with J gene TRBJ1-6; the D is unclear. V lost 5 bases and J lost 8, with 16 bases in between. The CDR3 has 15 residues. Germline V CDR1 and CDR2: LNHDA, SQIVND (reference sequence). The CDR3 is CASSVTSSPDSPLHF. DNA for the CDR3: TGTGCCAGTAGTGTCACTTCTTCCCCCGATTCACCCCTCCACTTT.

This clonotype was detected a few times. This chain connects TRBV7-2 to TRBJ2-1; D possibly uses TRBD1 or TRBD2 (5 bases each). CDR3 length: 15 amino acids. V gave up 5 bases and J gave up 6 bases, with 17 bases separating them. CDR1 is SGHTA and CDR2 is FQGNSA in the germline V gene. The DNA for the CDR3 is TGTGCCAGCAGCCTAGAATGGGACCCCGGCAATGAGCAGTTCTTC. It is translated as CASSLEWDPGNEQFF. The variable domain in full, completed from reference TRBV7-2 and TRBJ2-1, reads GAGVSQSPSNKVTEKGKDVELRCDPISGHTALYWYRQSLGQGLEFLIYFQGNSAPDKSGLPSDRFSAERTGGSVSTLTIQRTQQEDSAVYLCASSLEWDPGNEQFFGPGTRLTVL.

This clonotype was seen only a few times. The chain joins TRBV6-1 to TRBJ2-5; D is unclear. This CDR3 contains 13 residues. Germline-derived CDR1 and CDR2 are MNHNS and SASEGT. Trimming removed 7 bases at V and 2 bases at J, with 11 bases between. The CDR3 sequence: CASTSTIQETQYF. The CDR3 bases are TGTGCCAGCACGTCCACTATACAAGAGACCCAGTACTTC.

The table lists this clonotype with a few counts. The chain employs TRBV7-2 and TRBJ2-7; D might be TRBD1 (6 bases). The CDR3 covers 14 residues. V lost 2 bases to trimming and J lost 3 bases, with 11 bases between them. The germline gives CDR1 SGHTA, CDR2 FQGNSA. The CDR3 protein is CASSLSRDNYEQYF. CDR3 DNA sequence: TGTGCCAGCAGCTTAAGCCGGGACAACTACGAGCAGTACTTC.

The chain uses TRBV7-2 and TRBJ2-5; 9 positions agree with TRBD2. V shed 5 bases and J 5 bases; nucleotides not matched to a gene: 6. The CDR3 loop spans 14 amino acids. Germline loops: CDR1 SGHTA, CDR2 FQGNSA. CDR3 sequence (DNA): TGTGCCAGCAGCCAATCCACTAGCGGGGAGACCCAGTACTTC. Amino acid sequence: CASSQSTSGETQYF.

By share, this clonotype ranks as medium-sized. The V and J genes are TRBV7-9 and TRBJ2-1; either TRBD1 or TRBD2 may fit D (5 bases each). Germline V gives CDR1 SEHNR, CDR2 FQNEAQ (reference sequence). The CDR3 contains 17 residues. V shed 5 bases and J shed 0 bases, with 17 bases lying between them. Here the CDR3 DNA reads TGTGCCAGCAGCGTCCCGAGGGGCACGAGCTCCTACAATGAGCAGTTCTTC. This encodes CASSVPRGTSSYNEQFF.